This TCR beta chain was profiled in a study of T cell responses to AZD1222 COVID-19 vaccine. Overall study: Analyses pooled second doses at about 4 or about 12 weeks.

Only in-frame clones appear in the TCRdb table, and some are missing; sequencing was by immunoSEQ multiplex PCR. The data hold about 96,000 clones, with roughly nine tenths observed a single time. Turning to this clone: What it binds is unknown.

Whole-study findings and limits: It was only after the peak T cell response that any repertoires were sampled. There were mostly white British donors and more females than males, and clonal diversity was possibly underestimated. Following two doses of AZD1222, Spike-specific TCR breadth and depth rose.

This CDR3 contains 17 residues. CDR1 and CDR2 (germline): LGHNT, FRNRAP. V shed 4 bases, J shed 0 bases, and the junction held 7 bases outside the gene matches. This material consisted of peripheral blood, taken on day 0 of AZD1222 vaccination. This chain connects TRBV12-5 to TRBJ2-1; 9 nucleotides match TRBD2. The receptor was isolated from an adult in good health. CDR3 in DNA: TGTGCTAGTGGTTACTCGCCTAGCGGGATCTCCTACAATGAGCAGTTCTTC. It yields the protein CASGYSPSGISYNEQFF.